The next 24 T cell receptor beta chains were all read from a single sample in a study of a mutant IDH1 vaccine in newly diagnosed glioma. Libraries were prepared by immunoSEQ multiplex PCR; TCRdb keeps only in-frame clonotypes and omits some of them. This sample has 35,000 to 50,000 clones, with 85% to 95% found just once. For these TCRs, the target antigens are not known. Time point indicated: week 35, safety follow-up. Doses comprised 300 ug of mutant IDH1 20-mer peptide each, plus topical imiquimod. Specimen: PBMCs, collected from a glioma patient whose treatment included an IDH1 peptide vaccine. The receptors here all came from a man aged 50-60 years with glioma.

This clone was observed a single time. The V call is TRBV19, the J call TRBJ1-5; D call uncertain. Trimming stripped 3 bases from V and 3 bases from J, with 12 bases between. Per the germline V gene, CDR1 is LNHDA and CDR2 is SQIVND (reference sequence). This CDR3 contains 15 residues. As DNA, the CDR3 is TGTGCCAGTAGTATCGATGCCAGCGACAATCAGCCCCAGCATTTT. Residues: CASSIDASDNQPQHF.

This clone has a single count. The chain links TRBV19 to TRBJ1-5; D not certain. The CDR3 extends over 14 amino acids. The germline V gene has CDR1 LNHDA and CDR2 SQIVND (reference sequence). Trimming shortened V by 3 bases and J by 2 bases, and 8 bases separated the two germline ends. CDR3 DNA sequence: TGTGCCAGTAGTATCCAGCAGGGCAATCAGCCCCAGCATTTT. Its translation: CASSIQQGNQPQHF.

V gene TRBV27 combines with J gene TRBJ2-3; D possibly corresponds to TRBD1 (6 bases). Trimming took 3 bases from V and 2 from J, leaving 9 bases between them. The CDR3 sequence is 14 residues long. Germline CDR1 reads MNHEY; CDR2 reads SMNVEV (reference sequence). CDR3 protein: CASSFGQLTDTQYF. In DNA form, the CDR3 reads TGTGCCAGCAGTTTCGGACAGCTCACAGATACGCAGTATTTT.

The gene calls are TRBV18 and TRBJ1-2; possible D gene TRBD1, 5 bases. CDR3 size: 15 residues. Germline CDR1 is KGHSH and CDR2 is LQKENI. V was clipped by 2 bases and J by 0 bases, with 10 bases between them. CDR3 sequence (DNA): TGTGCCAGCTCACCAGACAGCACTACTAACTATGGCTACACCTTC. This translates into CASSPDSTTNYGYTF.

The chain couples TRBV7-3 to TRBJ1-3; D gene uncertain. The CDR3 loop spans 15 amino acids. From germline, CDR1 is SGHTA and CDR2 FQGTGA. V lost 5 bases to trimming and J lost 0 bases, with 11 bases between them. CDR3 loop: CASSARRNSGNTIYF. The DNA of the CDR3 is TGTGCCAGCAGCGCGAGACGGAACTCTGGAAACACCATATATTTT.

The rearrangement joins TRBV27 to TRBJ2-2; TRBD1 matches at 11 bases. This CDR3 comprises 16 residues. Germline assignment: CDR1 MNHEY and CDR2 SMNVEV (reference sequence). Germline trimming cut 3 bases from V and 4 bases from J; bases unmatched to any gene: 4. The DNA for the CDR3 is TGTGCCAGCAGTTTCGGACAGGGGGCTCGCACCGGGGAGCTGTTTTTT. Translation gives CASSFGQGARTGELFF.

This clone was seen a few times. V and J are TRBV4-1 and TRBJ2-1, with 8 nucleotides matching TRBD1. Trimming removed 0 bases from V and 3 bases from J; junction bases left unmatched: 4. The CDR3 totals 16 residues. The V gene's germline CDR1 is MGHRA and CDR2 YSYEKL. The CDR3 here is CASSQDAGGVYNEQFF. The CDR3 region has the DNA TGCGCCAGCAGCCAAGATGCAGGGGGCGTCTACAATGAGCAGTTCTTC.

The chain is built from TRBV4-2 and TRBJ2-3; 16 nucleotides match TRBD2. The germline CDR1 and CDR2 sequences are LGHNA and YNFKEQ. The CDR3 consists of 21 residues. V shed 3 bases and J 0 bases; nucleotides not matched to a gene: 12. The chain's CDR3 is CASSHPIAGLAGGPSTDTQYF. The CDR3, as DNA: TGTGCCAGCAGCCACCCGATTGCGGGACTAGCGGGGGGGCCTAGCACAGATACGCAGTATTTT.

The chain recombines TRBV7-6 with TRBJ2-5, with TRBD2 matching over 8 bases. CDR3 length: 15 amino acids. The V gene end was trimmed by 5 bases and the J gene end by 11 bases; junction bases not matched to a gene: 16. From germline, CDR1 is SGHVS and CDR2 FNYEAQ. CDR3 sequence: CASSAWTGGAEEQYF. The CDR3 DNA reads TGTGCCAGCAGCGCCTGGACGGGAGGGGCGGAAGAGCAGTACTTC.

V is TRBV6-1 and J is TRBJ1-5; D is undetermined. The CDR3 has 14 amino acids. V gave up 7 bases and J gave up 1 base, with 11 bases separating them. Germline CDR1 and CDR2: MNHNS and SASEGT. The CDR3 loop reads CASTPGGSNQPQHF. In DNA, the CDR3 is TGTGCCAGCACCCCGGGAGGGAGCAATCAGCCCCAGCATTTT.

The chain joins TRBV11-2 to TRBJ2-7; D is uncertain. V lost 5 bases to trimming and J lost 4 bases, with 6 bases between them. From germline, CDR1 is SGHAT and CDR2 FQNNGV. The CDR3 length is 11 residues. The CDR3: CASSIAYEQYF. The CDR3, as DNA: TGTGCCAGCAGCATTGCGTACGAGCAGTACTTC.

This clone has just one count. The CDR3 DNA sequence: TGTGCCAGTAGTGTCCTGGGACCATCCTACGAGCAGTACTTC. It codes for CASSVLGPSYEQYF. The chain recombines TRBV19 with TRBJ2-7, with D possibly being TRBD1 or TRBD2 (5 bases each). Germline V gene lookup returns CDR1 LNHDA and CDR2 SQIVND (reference sequence). Trimming cost V 5 bases and J 1 base, with 12 bases left between them. The CDR3 has 14 residues.

The rearrangement links TRBV6-5 to TRBJ2-3; D unresolved. The germline CDR1 and CDR2 sequences are MNHEY and SVGAGI. Trimming removed 6 bases from V and 4 bases from J, with 11 bases in between. The CDR3 covers 13 residues. This CDR3 reads CASRRKYPDTQYF. As DNA, the CDR3 is TGTGCCAGCAGAAGGAAGTACCCAGATACGCAGTATTTT.

The V and J genes are TRBV18 and TRBJ1-5, with TRBD1 matching 9 bases. Trimming took 2 bases from V and 7 from J; bases not matched to a gene: 9. The V gene's germline CDR1 is KGHSH and CDR2 LQKENI. The CDR3 is 16 amino acids. The CDR3 sequence: CASSPKQGAGGQPQHF. In DNA form, the CDR3 reads TGTGCCAGCTCACCAAAACAGGGGGCTGGGGGGCAGCCCCAGCATTTT.

The J gene is TRBJ1-5, the V gene TRBV4-3; D perhaps matches TRBD1 (5 bases). V was pared by 5 bases and J by 4 bases, with 9 bases between. The CDR3 totals 13 residues. The V gene's germline CDR1 is LGHNA and CDR2 YSLEER. The CDR3 DNA sequence: TGCGCCAGCAGCTTCGGGGGAAATCAGCCCCAGCATTTT. It yields the protein CASSFGGNQPQHF.

The chain recombines TRBV18 with TRBJ1-6; no reliable D call. CDR3 length: 17 amino acids. CDR1 and CDR2 (germline): KGHSH, LQKENI. Between the trimmed V and J ends, which lost 6 bases and 1 base, there was a span of 16 bases. CDR3 DNA: TGTGCCAGCTCGCCGGGGAGCCCCAGGTCCTATAATTCACCCCTCCACTTT. It yields the protein CASSPGSPRSYNSPLHF.

This rearrangement joins TRBV5-1 to TRBJ1-1; no definite D call. The V gene lost 4 bases and the J gene lost 3 bases, with 22 bases spanning the gap. Germline-derived CDR1 and CDR2 are SGHRS and YFSETQ. The length of the CDR3 is 17 residues. The CDR3 DNA is TGCGCCAGCAGCATCCGTCCCATCAGCCAGGCTGACACTGAAGCTTTCTTT. As protein: CASSIRPISQADTEAFF.

The gene calls are TRBV7-9 and TRBJ2-5, with D possibly TRBD1 on 5 matching bases. Trimming took 1 base from V and 0 from J, leaving 6 bases between them. Germline lookup yields CDR1 SEHNR and CDR2 FQNEAQ (reference sequence). The CDR3 has 14 residues. CDR3 residues: CASSLVQDQETQYF. The CDR3 bases are TGTGCCAGCAGCTTAGTACAGGACCAAGAGACCCAGTACTTC.

The chain links TRBV18 to TRBJ1-1; perhaps TRBD1 as D (6 bases). Germline V lookup: CDR1 KGHSH, CDR2 LQKENI. The CDR3 covers 14 residues. V lost 8 bases, J lost 2 bases, and 15 bases lay in between. In DNA form, the CDR3 reads TGTGCCAGCCTCCTATCCAGGGGCAACACTGAAGCTTTCTTT. This gives the protein CASLLSRGNTEAFF.

The chain uses TRBV5-8 and TRBJ1-2, with D possibly TRBD1 on 5 matching bases. This CDR3 is 13 amino acids long. CDR1 is SGHTS, CDR2 YDEGEE, per germline. The V gene lost 5 bases and the J gene lost 2 bases, with 10 bases spanning the gap. The CDR3 coding sequence is TGTGCCAGCAGTTTCGACAGAAACTATGGCTACACCTTC. Its protein is CASSFDRNYGYTF.

The rearrangement links TRBV30 to TRBJ2-7; TRBD1 or TRBD2 may be the D gene (6 bases each). V was pared by 0 bases and J by 4 bases, with 22 bases between. CDR1 and CDR2 from the germline V gene are GTSNPN and SVGIG (reference sequence). The CDR3 is made up of 17 amino acids. The CDR3 protein is CAWSVPLEGGPGYEQYF. For the CDR3, the DNA is TGTGCCTGGAGTGTACCGCTAGAGGGGGGTCCCGGATACGAGCAGTACTTC.

This sequence joins TRBV6-1 and TRBJ2-7; D call uncertain. CDR1 and CDR2 (germline): MNHNS, SASEGT. Trimming pared 4 bases from V and 4 bases from J, leaving 8 bases between. The CDR3 extends over 12 amino acids. CDR3 nucleotides: TGTGCCAGCAGTGTATCTGGTTACGAGCAGTACTTC. Translated: CASSVSGYEQYF.

J is TRBJ1-4 and V is TRBV6-5, with no clear D. From germline, CDR1 is MNHEY and CDR2 SVGAGI. CDR3 length equals 16 residues. Trimming shortened V by 2 bases and J by 0 bases, and 10 bases separated the two germline ends. CDR3 in DNA: TGTGCCAGCAGTTACCGGGCAGCAGCAACTAATGAAAAACTGTTTTTT. Translation: CASSYRAAATNEKLFF.

The chain carries TRBV28 and TRBJ2-3; 8 nucleotides match TRBD1. The CDR3 has 17 amino acids. Germline trimming cut 5 bases from V and 0 bases from J; bases unmatched to any gene: 10. Germline CDR1 MDHEN, CDR2 SYDVKM. The CDR3 loop reads CASSLTPRTGSTDTQYF. CDR3 DNA sequence: TGTGCCAGCAGTCTCACCCCTCGGACAGGGAGCACAGATACGCAGTATTTT.